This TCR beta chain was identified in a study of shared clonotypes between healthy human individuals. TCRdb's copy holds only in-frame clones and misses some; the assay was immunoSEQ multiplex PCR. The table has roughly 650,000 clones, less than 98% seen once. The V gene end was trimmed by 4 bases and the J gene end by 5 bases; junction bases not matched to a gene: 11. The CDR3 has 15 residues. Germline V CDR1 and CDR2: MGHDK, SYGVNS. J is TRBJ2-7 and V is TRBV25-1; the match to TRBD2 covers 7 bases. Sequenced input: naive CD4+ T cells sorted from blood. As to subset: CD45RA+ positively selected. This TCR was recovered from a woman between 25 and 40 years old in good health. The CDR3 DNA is TGTGCCAGCAGTGTCCAGGCGGGAGTGCTGCACGAGCAGTACTTC. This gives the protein CASSVQAGVLHEQYF.